A selection of T cell receptor beta chains follows, all from one sample in a study of post-analysis software for immune sequencing data. TCRdb used MiXCR to reprocess the PCR reads, holding one entry per CDR3 protein. The table lists 820,000 or so distinct CDR3 sequences, under 70% of them singletons. The sample comprised blood. The receptor set was obtained from a girl under 18 with multiple sclerosis. Both conserved end residues are part of each CDR3. Fields, in order: V gene, J gene, D gene, clone size, CDR3 DNA, CDR3 protein. D genes are given only for firm matches. A row's size may be missing; if present it is once, few, many or a size class.

TRBV12-3/TRBV12-4	TRBJ2-7	NA	NA	TGTGCCAGCAGTTCCGGGACTCTCAGTTCCTACGAGCAGTACTTC	CASSSGTLSSYEQYF
TRBV20-1	TRBJ1-2	NA	NA	TGCAGTGCTAGAGATGTATCGGGTGGCTACACCTTC	CSARDVSGGYTF
TRBV20-1	TRBJ1-6	NA	NA	TGCAGTGCTAGAGATCGGGCAGGGGCAAGCTCCTATAATTCACCCCTCCACTTT	CSARDRAGASSYNSPLHF
TRBV7-9	TRBJ2-7	TRBD2	NA	TGTGCCAGCAGCCCGAAGCGGGGGCTAAGGGACGAGCAGTACTTC	CASSPKRGLRDEQYF
TRBV5-1	TRBJ2-3	NA	NA	TGCGCCAGCAACTTGCGAGGGGTTGACACAGATACGCAGTATTTT	CASNLRGVDTDTQYF
TRBV5-1	TRBJ2-7	TRBD2	NA	TGCGCCAGCAGCTTGGGACATCCCGGGGGGTACGAGCAGTACTTC	CASSLGHPGGYEQYF
TRBV6-2/TRBV6-3	TRBJ1-5	NA	NA	TGTGCCAGCGCCCTCGGGGGGGAACCCCAGCATTTT	CASALGGEPQHF
TRBV5-1	TRBJ2-1	TRBD2	few	TGCGCCAGCAGCCGGACTAGCGGGGTGGTCGGTCACAATGAGCAGTTCTTC	CASSRTSGVVGHNEQFF
TRBV5-1	TRBJ2-3	NA	NA	TGCGCCAGCAGCGCCAGAGGGACTCTCACAGATACGCAGTATTTT	CASSARGTLTDTQYF
TRBV15	TRBJ1-2	NA	NA	TGTGCCACCAGCTTAGAGGGTGACTATGGCTACACCTTC	CATSLEGDYGYTF
TRBV30	TRBJ1-2	NA	NA	TGTGCCTGGAGTGTAAGTTCGGCAGACTATGGCTGCACCTTC	CAWSVSSADYGCTF
TRBV5-1	TRBJ2-7	TRBD2	NA	TGCGCCAGCAGCCGCTCCGGCGGGAGGGATTCCTACGAGCAGTACTTC	CASSRSGGRDSYEQYF
TRBV29-1	TRBJ2-1	TRBD2	NA	TGCAGCGTTGCGCCATCAGCGGGAGGGCCTCGCAATGAGCAGTTCTTC	CSVAPSAGGPRNEQFF
TRBV20-1	TRBJ2-1	NA	few	TGCAGTGCTAGAGAGGGGGGACGCAACAATGAGCAGTTCTTC	CSAREGGRNNEQFF
TRBV27	TRBJ2-4	TRBD1	NA	TGTGCCAGCAGCGCCGGGACAGGGTATAAGAAAAACATTCAGTACTTC	CASSAGTGYKKNIQYF
TRBV12-3/TRBV12-4	TRBJ1-2	TRBD1	NA	TGTGCCAGCAGCCGCGCGTCAGGGGGTGGCTACACCTTC	CASSRASGGGYTF